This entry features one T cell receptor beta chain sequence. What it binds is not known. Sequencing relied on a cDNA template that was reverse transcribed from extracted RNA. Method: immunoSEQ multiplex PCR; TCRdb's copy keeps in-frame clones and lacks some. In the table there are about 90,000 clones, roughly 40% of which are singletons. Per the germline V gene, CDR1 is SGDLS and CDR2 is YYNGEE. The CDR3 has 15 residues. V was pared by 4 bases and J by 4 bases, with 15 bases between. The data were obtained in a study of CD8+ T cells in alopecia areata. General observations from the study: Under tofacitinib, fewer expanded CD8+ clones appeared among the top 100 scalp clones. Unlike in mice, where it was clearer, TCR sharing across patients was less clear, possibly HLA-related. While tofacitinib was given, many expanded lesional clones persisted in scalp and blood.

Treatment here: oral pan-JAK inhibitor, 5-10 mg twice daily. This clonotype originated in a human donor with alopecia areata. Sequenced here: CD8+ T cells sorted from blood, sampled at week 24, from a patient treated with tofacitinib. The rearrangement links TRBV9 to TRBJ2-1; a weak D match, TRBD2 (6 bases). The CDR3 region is CASSNTGDGYNEQFF. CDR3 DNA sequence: TGTGCCAGCAGCAATACGGGAGACGGATACAATGAGCAGTTCTTC.